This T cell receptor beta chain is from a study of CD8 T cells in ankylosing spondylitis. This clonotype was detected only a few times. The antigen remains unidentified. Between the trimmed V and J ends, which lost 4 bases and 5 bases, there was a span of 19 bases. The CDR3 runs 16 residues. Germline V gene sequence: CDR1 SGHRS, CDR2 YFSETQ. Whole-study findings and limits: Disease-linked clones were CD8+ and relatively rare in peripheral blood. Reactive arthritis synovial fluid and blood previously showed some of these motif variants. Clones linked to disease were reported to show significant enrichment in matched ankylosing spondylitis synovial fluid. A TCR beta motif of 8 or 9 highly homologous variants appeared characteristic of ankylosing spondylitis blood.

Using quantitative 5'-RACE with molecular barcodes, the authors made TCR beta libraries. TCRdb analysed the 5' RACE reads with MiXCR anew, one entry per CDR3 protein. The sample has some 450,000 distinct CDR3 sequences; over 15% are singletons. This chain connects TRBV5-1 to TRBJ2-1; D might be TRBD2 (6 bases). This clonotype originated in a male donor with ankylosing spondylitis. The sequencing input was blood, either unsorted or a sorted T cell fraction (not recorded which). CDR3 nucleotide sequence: TGCGCCAGCAGCCACCCGATGGGCGGGGAAAACAATGAGCAGTTCTTC. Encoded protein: CASSHPMGGENNEQFF. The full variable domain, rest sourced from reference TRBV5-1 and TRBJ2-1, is KAGVTQTPRYLIKTRGQQVTLSCSPISGHRSVSWYQQTPGQGLQFLFEYFSETQRNKGNFPGRFSGRQFSNSRSEMNVSTLELGDSALYLCASSHPMGGENNEQFFGPGTRLTVL.